The source of this T cell receptor beta chain is a study of cytomegalovirus exposure and HLA in healthy donors. Study as a whole: Some 200 million T cells yielded more than 95 million unique TCR beta sequences, as an earlier analysis found.

Notes on this clone: The antigen is not known.

Broader study findings: Immune exposure was documented only through CMV serostatus. Later, an analysis showed that TCR beta chains associated with HLA were more clonally expanded than others that were equally common.

CDR1 and CDR2 (germline): MNHEY, SVGAGI. This CDR3 is 15 amino acids long. Trimming left V 0 bases short and J 4 bases short, with 10 bases between. The primer mix had 60 Vbeta and 13 Jbeta primers. Using immunoSEQ multiplex PCR, the repertoire was profiled, and TCRdb retains in-frame clones only, with some absent. The sample shows about 100,000 clones, 73% of them seen only once. The donors gave bone marrow, and they were healthy. The clonotype comes from a middle-aged man in good health and CMV-seronegative. The chain is built from TRBV6-5 and TRBJ1-3, with TRBD1 as a possible D gene (5 bases). Source material: PBMCs. The DNA for the CDR3 is TGTGCCAGCAGTTACTCGGCAGGGCTCGGAAACACCATATATTTT. Its translation: CASSYSAGLGNTIYF.